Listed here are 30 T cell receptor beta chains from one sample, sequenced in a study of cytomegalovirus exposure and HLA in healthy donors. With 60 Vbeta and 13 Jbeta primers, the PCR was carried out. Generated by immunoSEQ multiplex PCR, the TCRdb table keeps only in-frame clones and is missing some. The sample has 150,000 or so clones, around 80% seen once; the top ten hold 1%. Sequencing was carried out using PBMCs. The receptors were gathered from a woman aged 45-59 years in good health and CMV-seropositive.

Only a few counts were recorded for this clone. The CDR3 sequence is CASSQDGNRAYEQYF. For the CDR3, the DNA is TGCGCCAGCAGCCAAGACGGGAACAGGGCCTACGAGCAGTACTTC. The chain couples TRBV4-3 to TRBJ2-7; perhaps TRBD1 as D (6 bases). The V gene's germline CDR1 is LGHNA and CDR2 YSLEER. The V gene lost 0 bases and the J gene lost 2 bases, with 11 bases spanning the gap. The CDR3 has 15 residues.

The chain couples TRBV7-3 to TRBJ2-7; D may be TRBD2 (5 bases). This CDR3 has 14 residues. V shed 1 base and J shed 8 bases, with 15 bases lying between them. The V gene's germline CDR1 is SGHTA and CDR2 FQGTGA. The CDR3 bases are TGTGCCAGCAGCTTAAAACGTGGAGGTCAGAAGCAGTACTTC. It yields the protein CASSLKRGGQKQYF.

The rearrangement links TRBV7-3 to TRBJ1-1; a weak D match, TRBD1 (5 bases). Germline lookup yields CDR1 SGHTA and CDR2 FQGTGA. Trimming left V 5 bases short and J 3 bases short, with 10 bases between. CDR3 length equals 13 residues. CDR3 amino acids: CASSPGGDTEAFF. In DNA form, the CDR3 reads TGTGCCAGCAGCCCGGGGGGGGACACTGAAGCTTTCTTT.

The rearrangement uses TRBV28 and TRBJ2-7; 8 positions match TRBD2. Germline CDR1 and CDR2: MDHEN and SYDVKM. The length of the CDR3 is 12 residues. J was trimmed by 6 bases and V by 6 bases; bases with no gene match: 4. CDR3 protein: CASSRGGVEQYF. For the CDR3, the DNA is TGTGCCAGCAGCCGGGGGGGAGTCGAGCAGTACTTC.

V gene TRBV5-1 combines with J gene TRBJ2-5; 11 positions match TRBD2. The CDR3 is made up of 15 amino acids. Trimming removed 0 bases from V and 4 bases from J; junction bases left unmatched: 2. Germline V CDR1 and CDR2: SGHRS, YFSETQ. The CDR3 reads CASSLAGTSGETQYF. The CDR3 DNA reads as TGCGCCAGCAGCTTGGCCGGGACTAGCGGAGAGACCCAGTACTTC.

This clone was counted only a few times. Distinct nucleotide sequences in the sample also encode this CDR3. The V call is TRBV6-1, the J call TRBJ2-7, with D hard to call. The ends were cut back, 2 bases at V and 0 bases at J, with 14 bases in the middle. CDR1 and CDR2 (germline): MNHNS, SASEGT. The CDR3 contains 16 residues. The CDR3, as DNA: TGTGCCAGCAGTGAAACTTCCGGGTTTAGCTCCTACGAGCAGTACTTC. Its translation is CASSETSGFSSYEQYF.

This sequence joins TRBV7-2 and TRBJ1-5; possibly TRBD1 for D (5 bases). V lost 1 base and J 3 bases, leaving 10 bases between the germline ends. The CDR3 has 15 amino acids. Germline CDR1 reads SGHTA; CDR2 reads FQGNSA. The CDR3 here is CASSLVPGNNQPQHF. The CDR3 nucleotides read TGTGCCAGCAGCTTAGTTCCAGGGAACAATCAGCCCCAGCATTTT.

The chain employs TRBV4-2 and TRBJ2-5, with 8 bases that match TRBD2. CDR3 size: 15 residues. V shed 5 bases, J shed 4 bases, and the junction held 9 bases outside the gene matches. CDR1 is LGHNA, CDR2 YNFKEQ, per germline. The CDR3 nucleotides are TGTGCCAGCAGCTTGGCTCGGGGGGGCGGAGAGACCCAGTACTTC. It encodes CASSLARGGGETQYF.

The CDR3 reads CASSIGTGKYEQYF. The DNA for the CDR3 is TGTGCCAGTAGTATTGGGACAGGGAAATACGAGCAGTACTTC. This chain joins TRBV19 and TRBJ2-7; 9 bases are a match to TRBD1. The CDR3 is made up of 14 amino acids. CDR1 and CDR2 from the germline V gene are LNHDA and SQIVND (reference sequence). Trimming took 3 bases from V and 4 from J; bases not matched to a gene: 4.

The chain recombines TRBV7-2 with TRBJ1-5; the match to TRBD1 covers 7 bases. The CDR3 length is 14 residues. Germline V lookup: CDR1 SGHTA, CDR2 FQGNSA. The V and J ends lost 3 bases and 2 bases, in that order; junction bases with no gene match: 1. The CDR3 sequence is CASSFDRGNQPQHF. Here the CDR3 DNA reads TGTGCCAGCAGCTTTGACAGGGGCAATCAGCCCCAGCATTTT.

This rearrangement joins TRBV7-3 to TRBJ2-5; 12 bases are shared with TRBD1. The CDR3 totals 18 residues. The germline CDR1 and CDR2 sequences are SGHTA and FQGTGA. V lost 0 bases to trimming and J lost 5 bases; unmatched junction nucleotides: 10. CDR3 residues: CASSLTGTGGAWGETQYF. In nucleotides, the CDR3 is TGTGCCAGCAGCTTAACCGGGACAGGGGGCGCTTGGGGGGAGACCCAGTACTTC.

Here the CDR3 reads CASSATGQLPYEQYF. For the CDR3, the DNA is TGTGCCAGCAGCGCGACGGGACAGTTACCCTACGAGCAGTACTTC. The V gene is TRBV7-3, the J gene TRBJ2-7, with 7 bases that match TRBD1. This CDR3 region has 15 residues. The V gene end was trimmed by 5 bases and the J gene end by 2 bases; junction bases not matched to a gene: 9. Germline V gene data show CDR1 as SGHTA and CDR2 as FQGTGA.

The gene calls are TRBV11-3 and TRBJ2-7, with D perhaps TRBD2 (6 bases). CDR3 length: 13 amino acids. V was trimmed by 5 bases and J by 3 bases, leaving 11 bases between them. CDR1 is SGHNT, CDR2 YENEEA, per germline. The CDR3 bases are TGTGCCAGCAGCCCTGGAGGGGACTACGAGCAGTACTTC. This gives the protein CASSPGGDYEQYF. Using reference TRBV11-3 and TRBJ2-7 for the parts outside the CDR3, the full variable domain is EAGVVQSPRYKIIEKKQPVAFWCNPISGHNTLYWYLQNLGQGPELLIRYENEEAVDDSQLPKDRFSAERLKGVDSTLKIQPAELGDSAVYLCASSPGGDYEQYFGPGTRLTVT.

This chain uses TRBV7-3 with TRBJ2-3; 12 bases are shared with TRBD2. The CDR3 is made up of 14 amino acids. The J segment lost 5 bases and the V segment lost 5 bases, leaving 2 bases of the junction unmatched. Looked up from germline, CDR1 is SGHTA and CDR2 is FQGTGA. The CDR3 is CASSQGLAGDTQYF. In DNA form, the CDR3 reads TGTGCCAGCAGCCAGGGACTAGCGGGAGATACGCAGTATTTT.

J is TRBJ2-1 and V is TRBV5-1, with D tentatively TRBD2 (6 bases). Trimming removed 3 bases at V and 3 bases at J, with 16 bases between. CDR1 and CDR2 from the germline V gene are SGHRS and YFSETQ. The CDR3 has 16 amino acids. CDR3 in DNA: TGCGCCAGCAGCTCTTATTCCGGGACTCTCTACAATGAGCAGTTCTTC. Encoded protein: CASSSYSGTLYNEQFF.

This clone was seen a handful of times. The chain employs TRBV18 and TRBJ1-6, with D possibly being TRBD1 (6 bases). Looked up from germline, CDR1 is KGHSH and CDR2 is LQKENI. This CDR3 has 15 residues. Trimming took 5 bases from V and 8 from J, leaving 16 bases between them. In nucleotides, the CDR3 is TGTGCCAGCTCAAAGACAGGAGATAGGTATTCACCCCTCCACTTT. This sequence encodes CASSKTGDRYSPLHF. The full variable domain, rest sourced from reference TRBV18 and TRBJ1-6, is NAGVMQNPRHLVRRRGQEARLRCSPMKGHSHVYWYRQLPEEGLKFMVYLQKENIIDESGMPKERFSAEFPKEGPSILRIQQVVRGDSAAYFCASSKTGDRYSPLHFGNGTRLTVT.

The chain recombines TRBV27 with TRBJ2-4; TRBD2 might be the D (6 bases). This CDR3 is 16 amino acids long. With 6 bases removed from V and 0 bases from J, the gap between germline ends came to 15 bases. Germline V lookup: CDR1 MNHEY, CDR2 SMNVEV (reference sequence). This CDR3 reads CASRTGGILAKNIQYF. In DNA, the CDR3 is TGTGCCAGCAGAACGGGCGGGATTCTAGCCAAAAACATTCAGTACTTC.

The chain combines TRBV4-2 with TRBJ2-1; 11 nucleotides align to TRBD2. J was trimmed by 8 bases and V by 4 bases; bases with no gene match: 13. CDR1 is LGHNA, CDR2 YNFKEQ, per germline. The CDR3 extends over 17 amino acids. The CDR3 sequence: CASSRRLAGTPGYEQFF. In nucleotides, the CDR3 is TGTGCCAGCAGCCGCCGACTAGCGGGGACCCCAGGCTATGAGCAGTTCTTC.

The CDR3: CASSLARSSYEQYF. Written as DNA, the CDR3 is TGTGCCAGCAGCTTAGCGCGCTCTTCCTACGAGCAGTACTTC. V and J are TRBV7-6 and TRBJ2-7; D remains ambiguous. Germline V gene sequence: CDR1 SGHVS, CDR2 FNYEAQ. With 0 bases removed from V and 1 base from J, the gap between germline ends came to 7 bases. This CDR3 is built from 14 residues.

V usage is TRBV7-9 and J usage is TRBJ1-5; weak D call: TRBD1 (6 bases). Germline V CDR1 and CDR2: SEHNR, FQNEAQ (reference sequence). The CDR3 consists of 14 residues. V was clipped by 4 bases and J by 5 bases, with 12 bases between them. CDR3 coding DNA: TGTGCCAGCAGCTCGGACAGTGGAGATCAGCCCCAGCATTTT. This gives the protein CASSSDSGDQPQHF.

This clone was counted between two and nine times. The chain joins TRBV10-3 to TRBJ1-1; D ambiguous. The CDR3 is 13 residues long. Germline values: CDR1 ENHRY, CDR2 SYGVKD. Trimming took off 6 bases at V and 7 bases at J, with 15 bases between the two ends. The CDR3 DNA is TGTGCCATCAGACAGACCGGCCAGGATGAAGCTTTCTTT. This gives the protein CAIRQTGQDEAFF.

Here the CDR3 DNA reads TGCGCCAGCAGTCCAGGGTCCTGGGGGGGGGCCGAGACCCAGTACTTC. The encoded protein is CASSPGSWGGAETQYF. The rearrangement links TRBV4-3 to TRBJ2-5, with a possible D match to TRBD2 (7 bases). With 6 bases removed from V and 5 bases from J, the gap between germline ends came to 22 bases. CDR1 LGHNA and CDR2 YSLEER come from the germline V gene. The CDR3 has 16 amino acids.

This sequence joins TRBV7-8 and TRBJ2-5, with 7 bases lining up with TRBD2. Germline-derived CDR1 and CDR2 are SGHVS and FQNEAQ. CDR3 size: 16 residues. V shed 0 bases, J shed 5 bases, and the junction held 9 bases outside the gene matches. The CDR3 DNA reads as TGTGCCAGCAGCTTAGCGGGGGGGTCCTGGTTTGAGACCCAGTACTTC. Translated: CASSLAGGSWFETQYF.

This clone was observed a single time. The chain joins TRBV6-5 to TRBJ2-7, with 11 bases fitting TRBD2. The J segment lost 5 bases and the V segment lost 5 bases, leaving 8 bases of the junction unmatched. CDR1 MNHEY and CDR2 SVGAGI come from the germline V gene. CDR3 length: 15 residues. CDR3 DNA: TGTGCCAGCAGTCGCCCTAGCGGGGGGATCCACGAGCAGTACTTC. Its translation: CASSRPSGGIHEQYF.

The chain's CDR3 is CASSLEDRGGYGYTF. In nucleotides, the CDR3 is TGTGCCAGCAGCTTAGAGGACAGGGGGGGCTATGGCTACACCTTC. The chain has TRBV7-2 and TRBJ1-2, with TRBD1 matching over 10 bases. The V gene's germline CDR1 is SGHTA and CDR2 FQGNSA. After removal of 1 base from V and 4 bases from J, the junction contained 3 bases not matched to a gene. The CDR3 contains 15 residues.

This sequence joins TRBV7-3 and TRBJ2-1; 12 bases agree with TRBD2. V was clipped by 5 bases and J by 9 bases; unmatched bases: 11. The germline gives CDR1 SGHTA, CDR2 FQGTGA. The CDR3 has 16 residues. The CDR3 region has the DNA TGTGCCAGCAGCGAAACCGGGACTAGCGGGCAGATTGAGCAGTTCTTC. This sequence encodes CASSETGTSGQIEQFF.

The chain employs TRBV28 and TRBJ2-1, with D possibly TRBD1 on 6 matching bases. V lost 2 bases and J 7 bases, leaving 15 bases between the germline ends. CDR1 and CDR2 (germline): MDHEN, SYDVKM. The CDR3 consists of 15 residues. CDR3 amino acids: CASSLVGQIWNEQFF. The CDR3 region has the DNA TGTGCCAGCAGTTTAGTCGGACAGATCTGGAATGAGCAGTTCTTC.

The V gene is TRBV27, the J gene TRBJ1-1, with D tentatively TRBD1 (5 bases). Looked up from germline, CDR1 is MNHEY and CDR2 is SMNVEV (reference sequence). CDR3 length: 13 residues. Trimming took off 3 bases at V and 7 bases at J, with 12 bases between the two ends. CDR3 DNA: TGTGCCAGCAGTTTCACGCAGGGCCTTGAAGCTTTCTTT. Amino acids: CASSFTQGLEAFF.

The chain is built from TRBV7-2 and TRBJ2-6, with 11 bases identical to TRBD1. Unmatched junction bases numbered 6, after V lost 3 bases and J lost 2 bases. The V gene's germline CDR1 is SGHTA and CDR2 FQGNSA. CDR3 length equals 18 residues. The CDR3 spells CASSLEGQGAPGANVLTF. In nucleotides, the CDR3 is TGTGCCAGCAGCTTGGAAGGACAGGGGGCGCCTGGGGCCAACGTCCTGACTTTC.

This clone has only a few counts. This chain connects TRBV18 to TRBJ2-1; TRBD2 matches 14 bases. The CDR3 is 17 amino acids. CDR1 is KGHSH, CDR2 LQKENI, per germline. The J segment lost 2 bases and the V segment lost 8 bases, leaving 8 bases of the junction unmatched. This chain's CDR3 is CASGGTSGGPTYNEQFF. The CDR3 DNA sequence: TGTGCCAGCGGCGGGACTAGCGGGGGACCCACCTACAATGAGCAGTTCTTC.